The present T cell receptor (beta chain) was sequenced within a study of OX40 agonist ivuxolimab in advanced cancers. Study as a whole: Dose-escalation patients had hepatocellular carcinoma, melanoma, renal cell or head and neck cancer. Overall study results and limits: People who partly responded at 0.1-3.0 mg/kg had some of the least clonal expansion seen. Expanded clones belonging to CD8+ T cells outnumbered, on average, those of CD4+.

TCRdb's copy holds only in-frame clones and misses some; the assay was immunoSEQ multiplex PCR. The sample consists of 80,000 to 95,000 clones, around nine tenths of them appearing once. Exclusion of a patient followed from autoimmune disease history or systemic immunosuppression. The germline V gene encodes CDR1 LNHNV and CDR2 YYDKDF (reference sequence). CDR3 size: 14 residues. V was pared by 5 bases and J by 7 bases, with 5 bases of the junction left unmatched. Details on this clone: What it recognizes is unknown.

The clonotype was recovered from an adult with an advanced solid tumor such as melanoma, head and neck, liver or kidney cancer. The input for sequencing was CD4+ or CD8+ T cells sorted from blood, taken in a trial of the OX40 agonist ivuxolimab. This rearrangement joins TRBV15 to TRBJ2-1; the match to TRBD2 covers 10 bases. The CDR3, as DNA: TGTGCCACCAGCCTAGCGGGAGATGGGAATGAGCAGTTCTTC. Translation: CATSLAGDGNEQFF.